The 3 T cell receptor beta chains given below trace back to one sample, sequenced in a study of OX40 agonist ivuxolimab in advanced cancers. Sequencing was performed with immunoSEQ multiplex PCR; in TCRdb, only in-frame clones are kept and a portion is missing. The sample carries 15,000 to 20,000 clones, approximately 77% recorded once. The material was CD4+ or CD8+ T cells sorted from blood, obtained in a trial of the OX40 agonist ivuxolimab. Receptor source: an adult with an advanced solid tumor such as melanoma, head and neck, liver or kidney cancer.

Sample share makes this clone medium-sized. The chain combines TRBV9 with TRBJ1-5; D is possibly TRBD1 (6 bases). With 4 bases removed from V and 6 bases from J, the gap between germline ends came to 14 bases. Germline-derived CDR1 and CDR2 are SGDLS and YYNGEE. CDR3 size: 14 residues. The CDR3 sequence is CASSQGSGSQPQHF. The CDR3 DNA reads as TGTGCCAGCAGCCAGGGGTCAGGGAGTCAGCCCCAGCATTTT.

This clone was picked up one time. The V call is TRBV29-1, the J call TRBJ2-7; perhaps TRBD1 as D (5 bases). V dropped 2 bases and J dropped 3 bases, with 8 bases sitting between them. The CDR3 is made up of 12 amino acids. The V gene's germline CDR1 is SQVTM and CDR2 ANQGSEA. CDR3 region: CSVEYQGYEQYF. CDR3 DNA sequence: TGCAGCGTTGAATATCAGGGCTACGAGCAGTACTTC.

The chain combines TRBV6-6 with TRBJ2-5, with TRBD2 identical over 7 bases. Germline V lookup: CDR1 MNHNY, CDR2 SVGAGI (reference sequence). The CDR3 covers 15 residues. Trimming took 4 bases from V and 2 from J; bases not matched to a gene: 7. The CDR3 here is CASSWTRKGQETQYF. CDR3 nucleotides: TGTGCCAGCAGTTGGACTAGGAAAGGGCAAGAGACCCAGTACTTC.